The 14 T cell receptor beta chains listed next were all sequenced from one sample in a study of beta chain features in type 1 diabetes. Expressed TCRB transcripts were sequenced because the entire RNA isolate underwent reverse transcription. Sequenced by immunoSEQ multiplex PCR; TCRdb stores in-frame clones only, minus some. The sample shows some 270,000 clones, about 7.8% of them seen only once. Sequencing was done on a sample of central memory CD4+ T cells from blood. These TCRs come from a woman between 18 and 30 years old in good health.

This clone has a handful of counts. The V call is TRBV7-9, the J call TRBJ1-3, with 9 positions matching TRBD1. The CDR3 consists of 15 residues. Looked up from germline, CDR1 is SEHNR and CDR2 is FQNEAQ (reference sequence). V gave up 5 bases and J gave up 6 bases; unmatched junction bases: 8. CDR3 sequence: CASSPSGDRANTIYF. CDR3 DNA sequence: TGTGCCAGCAGCCCTTCGGGGGACAGGGCAAACACCATATATTTT. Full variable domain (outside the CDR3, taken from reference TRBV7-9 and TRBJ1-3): DTGVSQNPRHKITKRGQNVTFRCDPISEHNRLYWYRQTLGQGPEFLTYFQNEAQLEKSRLLSDRFSAERPKGSFSTLEIQRTEQGDSAMYLCASSPSGDRANTIYFGEGSWLTVV.

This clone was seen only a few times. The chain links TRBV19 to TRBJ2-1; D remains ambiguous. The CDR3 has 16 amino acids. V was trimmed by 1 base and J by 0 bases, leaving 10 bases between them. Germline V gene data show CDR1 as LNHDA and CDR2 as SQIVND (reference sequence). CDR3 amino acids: CASSIATPPSYNEQFF. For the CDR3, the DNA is TGTGCCAGTAGTATAGCCACCCCGCCCTCCTACAATGAGCAGTTCTTC.

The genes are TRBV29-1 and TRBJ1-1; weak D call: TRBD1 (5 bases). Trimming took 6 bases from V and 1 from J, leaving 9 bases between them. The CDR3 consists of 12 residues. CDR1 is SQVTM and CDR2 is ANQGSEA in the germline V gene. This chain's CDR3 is CSVGVWNTEAFF. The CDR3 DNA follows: TGCAGCGTAGGGGTTTGGAACACTGAAGCTTTCTTT.

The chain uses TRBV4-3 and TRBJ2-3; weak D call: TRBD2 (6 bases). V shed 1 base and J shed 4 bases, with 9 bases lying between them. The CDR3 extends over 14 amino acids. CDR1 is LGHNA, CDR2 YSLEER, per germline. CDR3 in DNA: TGCGCCAGCAGCCAAGGGGGGGATTCAGATACGCAGTATTTT. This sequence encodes CASSQGGDSDTQYF.

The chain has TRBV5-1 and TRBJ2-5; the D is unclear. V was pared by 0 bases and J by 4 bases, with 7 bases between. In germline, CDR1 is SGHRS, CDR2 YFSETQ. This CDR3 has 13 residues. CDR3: CASSLGPSETQYF. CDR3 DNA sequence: TGCGCCAGCAGCTTGGGACCGTCAGAGACCCAGTACTTC.

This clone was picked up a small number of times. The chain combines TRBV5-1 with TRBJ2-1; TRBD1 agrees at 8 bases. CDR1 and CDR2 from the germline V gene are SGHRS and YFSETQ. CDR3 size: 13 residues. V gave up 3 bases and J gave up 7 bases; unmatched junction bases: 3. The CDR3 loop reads CASSSGTGNEQFF. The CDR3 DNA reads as TGCGCCAGCAGCTCAGGGACAGGAAATGAGCAGTTCTTC.

The CDR3 DNA reads TGTGCCAGCAGTTTACGGGTAAGGGAGCAGTTCTTC. As protein: CASSLRVREQFF. V gene TRBV28 combines with J gene TRBJ2-1; D is uncertain. The CDR3 contains 12 residues. In germline, CDR1 is MDHEN, CDR2 SYDVKM. V lost 2 bases to trimming and J lost 10 bases, with 9 bases between them.

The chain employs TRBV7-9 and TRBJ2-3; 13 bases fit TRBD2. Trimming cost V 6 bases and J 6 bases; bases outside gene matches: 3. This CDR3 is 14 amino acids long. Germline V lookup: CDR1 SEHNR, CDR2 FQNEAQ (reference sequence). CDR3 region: CASRLTSGRDTQYF. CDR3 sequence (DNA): TGTGCCAGCAGACTGACTAGCGGGAGGGATACGCAGTATTTT.

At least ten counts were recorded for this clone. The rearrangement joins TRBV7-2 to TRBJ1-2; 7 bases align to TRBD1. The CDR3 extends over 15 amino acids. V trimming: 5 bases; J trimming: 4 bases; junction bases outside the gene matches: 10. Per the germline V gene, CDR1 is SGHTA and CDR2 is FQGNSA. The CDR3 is CASSAQGGVGYGYTF. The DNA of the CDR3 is TGTGCCAGCAGCGCGCAGGGGGGCGTGGGCTATGGCTACACCTTC.

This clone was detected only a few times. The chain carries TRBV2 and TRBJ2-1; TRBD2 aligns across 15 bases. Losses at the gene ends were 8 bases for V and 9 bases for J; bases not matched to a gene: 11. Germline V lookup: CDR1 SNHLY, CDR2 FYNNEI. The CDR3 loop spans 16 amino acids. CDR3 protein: CASGGPGLAGGTEQFF. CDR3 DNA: TGTGCCAGCGGGGGGCCGGGACTAGCGGGAGGCACTGAGCAGTTCTTC.

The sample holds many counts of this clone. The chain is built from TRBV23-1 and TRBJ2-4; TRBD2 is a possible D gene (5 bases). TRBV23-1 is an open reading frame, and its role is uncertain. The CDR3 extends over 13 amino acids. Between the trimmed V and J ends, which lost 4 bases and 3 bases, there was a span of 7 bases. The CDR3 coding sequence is TGCGCCAGCAGTCCCCGGGGCAAAAACATTCAGTACTTC. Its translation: CASSPRGKNIQYF.

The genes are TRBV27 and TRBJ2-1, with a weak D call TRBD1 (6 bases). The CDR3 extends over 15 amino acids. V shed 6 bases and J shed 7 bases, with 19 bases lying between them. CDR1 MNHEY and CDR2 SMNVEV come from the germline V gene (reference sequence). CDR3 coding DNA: TGTGCCAGCAGACGTCCTGCCTCAGGGGTTAATGAGCAGTTCTTC. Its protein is CASRRPASGVNEQFF.

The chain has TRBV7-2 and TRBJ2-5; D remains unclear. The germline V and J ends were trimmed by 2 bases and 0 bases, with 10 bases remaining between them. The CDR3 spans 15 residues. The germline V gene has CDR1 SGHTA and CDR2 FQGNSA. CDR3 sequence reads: CASSLRSQYQETQYF. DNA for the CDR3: TGTGCCAGCAGCTTAAGATCCCAATACCAAGAGACCCAGTACTTC.

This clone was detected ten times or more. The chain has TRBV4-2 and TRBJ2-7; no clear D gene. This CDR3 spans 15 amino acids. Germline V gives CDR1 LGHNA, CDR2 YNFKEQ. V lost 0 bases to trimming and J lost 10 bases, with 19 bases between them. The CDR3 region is CASSQDSSLRAVQYF. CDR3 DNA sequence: TGTGCCAGCAGCCAAGACAGTTCCCTACGAGCAGTACAGTACTTC.